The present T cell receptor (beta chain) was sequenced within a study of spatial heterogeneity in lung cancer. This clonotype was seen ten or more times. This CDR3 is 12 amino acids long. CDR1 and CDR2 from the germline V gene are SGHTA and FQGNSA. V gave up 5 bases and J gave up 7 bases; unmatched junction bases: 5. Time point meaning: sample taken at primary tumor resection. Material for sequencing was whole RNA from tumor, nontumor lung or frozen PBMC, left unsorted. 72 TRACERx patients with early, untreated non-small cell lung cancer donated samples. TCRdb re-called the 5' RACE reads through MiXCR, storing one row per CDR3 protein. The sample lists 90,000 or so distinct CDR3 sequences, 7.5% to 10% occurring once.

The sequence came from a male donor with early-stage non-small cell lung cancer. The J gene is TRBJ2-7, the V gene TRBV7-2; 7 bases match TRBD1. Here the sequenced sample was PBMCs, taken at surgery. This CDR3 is CASSARQGEQYF. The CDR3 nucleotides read TGTGCCAGCAGCGCAAGACAGGGTGAGCAGTACTTC.